One sample yielded the 27 T cell receptor beta chains listed below, sequenced in a study of T cell responses to AZD1222 COVID-19 vaccine. Using immunoSEQ multiplex PCR, the repertoire was profiled, and TCRdb retains in-frame clones only, with some absent. Of about 160,000 clones listed, roughly 90% are singletons. The starting material was peripheral blood, obtained 28 days after the second AZD1222 dose. These receptors were taken from an adult who received the AZD1222 COVID-19 vaccine.

The chain has TRBV6-6 and TRBJ1-5; TRBD1 agrees at 8 bases. Germline assignment: CDR1 MNHNY and CDR2 SVGAGI (reference sequence). The trim removed 8 bases at V and 2 bases at J, leaving 8 bases unmatched. The CDR3 is 15 amino acids. The CDR3 coding sequence is TGTGCCAGCGGGCCAGGGGGCGCCGGCAATCAGCCCCAGCATTTT. This codes for CASGPGGAGNQPQHF.

This clone appeared a few times. The chain links TRBV7-2 to TRBJ2-7; D is undetermined. Germline V CDR1 and CDR2: SGHTA, FQGNSA. Trimming pared 2 bases from V and 9 bases from J, leaving 11 bases between. The CDR3 sequence is 12 residues long. The DNA of the CDR3 is TGTGCCAGCAGCTTATATGGCAACCGGCAGTACTTC. This gives the protein CASSLYGNRQYF.

The CDR3 is CASISGFNQPQHF. The CDR3 DNA reads as TGTGCCAGTATTAGCGGGTTCAATCAGCCCCAGCATTTT. The V gene is TRBV19, the J gene TRBJ1-5; D remains ambiguous. This CDR3 contains 13 residues. Trimming shortened V by 7 bases and J by 3 bases, and 10 bases separated the two germline ends. Germline V CDR1 and CDR2: LNHDA, SQIVND (reference sequence).

This clone was observed once. V is TRBV19 and J is TRBJ2-1, with 8 bases aligning to TRBD2. The V and J ends lost 7 bases and 2 bases, in that order; junction bases with no gene match: 4. The CDR3 runs 14 residues. Germline V gene sequence: CDR1 LNHDA, CDR2 SQIVND (reference sequence). CDR3 coding DNA: TGTGCCAGTACCGGACTAGCCACCTACAATGAGCAGTTCTTC. This gives the protein CASTGLATYNEQFF.

Of note for this clone: Its ends do not fully match the called genes, so a read error is possible. V usage is TRBV27 and J usage is TRBJ1-4, with D uncertain. Germline-derived CDR1 and CDR2 are MNHEY and SMNVEV (reference sequence). The CDR3 totals 13 residues. The CDR3 spells CASSFQPDTQIIF. CDR3 DNA: TGTGCCAGCAGTTTTCAGCCCGACACACAGATCATTTTT.

The V gene is TRBV30, the J gene TRBJ1-6; 8 bases are shared with TRBD1. V lost 7 bases, J lost 7 bases, and 6 bases stayed unmatched. This CDR3 has 13 residues. Germline V CDR1 and CDR2: GTSNPN, SVGIG (reference sequence). The CDR3 nucleotides read TGTGCCTACGGACAGGGTTGGAATTCACCCCTCCACTTT. This translates into CAYGQGWNSPLHF.

The CDR3: CASSLWVQGTYNEQFF. The CDR3 DNA reads as TGCGCCAGCAGCTTGTGGGTGCAGGGGACCTACAATGAGCAGTTCTTC. The chain couples TRBV5-1 to TRBJ2-1, with D possibly matching TRBD1 (6 bases). The germline V and J ends were trimmed by 1 base and 2 bases, with 13 bases remaining between them. CDR1 SGHRS and CDR2 YFSETQ come from the germline V gene. The CDR3 runs 16 residues. Using reference TRBV5-1 and TRBJ2-1 for the parts outside the CDR3, the full variable domain is KAGVTQTPRYLIKTRGQQVTLSCSPISGHRSVSWYQQTPGQGLQFLFEYFSETQRNKGNFPGRFSGRQFSNSRSEMNVSTLELGDSALYLCASSLWVQGTYNEQFFGPGTRLTVL.

This clone was detected only once. The chain carries TRBV12-3 or TRBV12-4 and TRBJ2-3; D uncertain. V lost 1 base to trimming and J lost 14 bases, with 13 bases between them. The CDR3 has 12 amino acids. CDR3 protein: CASSLETPAAYF. CDR3 bases: TGTGCCAGCAGTTTAGAGACCCCTGCTGCGTATTTT.

V is TRBV7-9 and J is TRBJ2-1; TRBD1 is a possible D gene (6 bases). V lost 2 bases and J 10 bases, leaving 21 bases between the germline ends. This CDR3 is built from 16 residues. Per the germline V gene, CDR1 is SEHNR and CDR2 is FQNEAQ (reference sequence). The CDR3 is CASSLIRERRGGEQFF. CDR3 bases: TGTGCCAGCAGCTTAATAAGGGAGAGGCGAGGGGGAGAGCAGTTCTTC.

The gene calls are TRBV6-2 or TRBV6-3 and TRBJ1-5; weak D call: TRBD1 (5 bases). This CDR3 comprises 14 residues. Trimming pared 6 bases from V and 3 bases from J, leaving 12 bases between. Germline values: CDR1 MNHEY, CDR2 SVGEGT. CDR3 sequence (DNA): TGTGCCAGCAGCATTGGGGGTACCAATCAGCCCCAGCATTTT. Translated, it gives CASSIGGTNQPQHF.

The CDR3 region has the DNA TGTGCCAGCAGCAGGGACAGGGGACTATTGCAGCCCCAGCATTTT. It is translated as CASSRDRGLLQPQHF. The chain employs TRBV7-2 and TRBJ1-5, with 10 bases matching TRBD1. The CDR3 length is 15 residues. The germline CDR1 and CDR2 sequences are SGHTA and FQGNSA. V lost 5 bases to trimming and J lost 7 bases; unmatched junction nucleotides: 8.

V is TRBV18 and J is TRBJ2-1; 8 nucleotides align to TRBD1. This CDR3 is built from 13 residues. Germline V CDR1 and CDR2: KGHSH, LQKENI. After removal of 2 bases from V and 15 bases from J, the junction contained 9 bases not matched to a gene. The CDR3 DNA sequence: TGTGCCAGCTCACCAACCGGAGACAGGGGTATGTTCTTC. Translated, it gives CASSPTGDRGMFF. The full variable domain, in which reference TRBV18 and TRBJ2-1 provide the parts outside the CDR3, is NAGVMQNPRHLVRRRGQEARLRCSPMKGHSHVYWYRQLPEEGLKFMVYLQKENIIDESGMPKERFSAEFPKEGPSILRIQQVVRGDSAAYFCASSPTGDRGMFFGPGTRLTVL.

This chain links TRBV12-2 with TRBJ1-1. TRBV12-2 is described as a pseudogene. This CDR3 contains 15 residues. For the CDR3, the DNA is TGTGCAAGTCGCTTAGATCCGGGTTTCGACACTGAAGCTTTCTTT. Amino acid sequence: CASRLDPGFDTEAFF.

This sequence joins TRBV13 and TRBJ2-7; D might be TRBD2 (5 bases). Trimming took off 5 bases at V and 6 bases at J, with 11 bases between the two ends. This CDR3 comprises 12 residues. Germline V gene data show CDR1 as PRHDT and CDR2 as FYEKMQ (reference sequence). DNA for the CDR3: TGTGCCAGCAGCCCCGCGAGGGCCGAGCAGTACTTC. This codes for CASSPARAEQYF.

As concerns this clone: The same CDR3 also results from other DNA sequences found in this sample. The rearrangement links TRBV20-1 to TRBJ2-7, with D unclear. The CDR3 has 11 residues. Germline V CDR1 and CDR2: DFQATT, SNEGSKA (reference sequence). V was trimmed by 6 bases and J by 4 bases, leaving 10 bases between them. Here the CDR3 reads CSARSGYEQYF. In DNA, the CDR3 is TGCAGTGCCAGGTCTGGATACGAGCAGTACTTC.

The chain carries TRBV27 and TRBJ2-2; 12 bases fit TRBD1. J was trimmed by 6 bases and V by 9 bases; bases with no gene match: 2. This CDR3 spans 13 amino acids. Germline CDR1 MNHEY, CDR2 SMNVEV (reference sequence). CDR3 in DNA: TGTGCCAGTGGGACAGGGGGCCCCGGGGAGCTGTTTTTT. Amino acids: CASGTGGPGELFF.

The chain carries TRBV27 and TRBJ1-5, with TRBD1 as a possible D gene (5 bases). The CDR3 extends over 18 amino acids. CDR1 is MNHEY, CDR2 SMNVEV, per germline (reference sequence). Trimming stripped 5 bases from V and 1 base from J, with 21 bases between. The CDR3 DNA is TGTGCCAGCAGTCCCCGACCGGGGGGGAGGTGGAGCAATCAGCCCCAGCATTTT. This codes for CASSPRPGGRWSNQPQHF.

The rearrangement links TRBV4-2 to TRBJ2-7, with 9 nucleotides matching TRBD1. The germline CDR1 and CDR2 sequences are LGHNA and YNFKEQ. The CDR3 has 17 amino acids. Germline trimming cut 3 bases from V and 3 bases from J; bases unmatched to any gene: 12. The DNA of the CDR3 is TGTGCCAGCAGCCATCCCGTGACGGGACAGGGATTCTACGAGCAGTACTTC. Protein product: CASSHPVTGQGFYEQYF.

In its sample, this clone was seen once. The chain has TRBV5-1 and TRBJ2-1; D might be TRBD2 (6 bases). CDR3 length equals 15 residues. Trimming took off 0 bases at V and 6 bases at J, with 13 bases between the two ends. The germline CDR1 and CDR2 sequences are SGHRS and YFSETQ. CDR3 in DNA: TGCGCCAGCAGCTTGGAAGGCACCGGGAGCAATGAGCAGTTCTTC. Amino acids: CASSLEGTGSNEQFF.

The V gene is TRBV5-6, the J gene TRBJ1-5; no reliable D call. This CDR3 region has 14 residues. V lost 7 bases to trimming and J lost 2 bases, with 13 bases between them. Germline V gene sequence: CDR1 SGHDT, CDR2 YYEEEE. CDR3 amino acids: CASHLGVGNQPQHF. CDR3 sequence (DNA): TGTGCCAGCCACCTCGGGGTCGGCAATCAGCCCCAGCATTTT. The entire variable domain, with the rest obtained from reference TRBV5-6 and TRBJ1-5, is as follows: DAGVTQSPTHLIKTRGQQVTLRCSPKSGHDTVSWYQQALGQGPQFIFQYYEEEERQRGNFPDRFSGHQFPNYSSELNVNALLLGDSALYLCASHLGVGNQPQHFGDGTRLSIL.

This clone was recorded once. This chain connects TRBV19 to TRBJ1-1; D gene uncertain. V was shortened by 5 bases and J by 2 bases, with 9 bases between the two germline ends. Germline CDR1 and CDR2: LNHDA and SQIVND (reference sequence). There are 13 residues in the CDR3. The CDR3 is CASSQAPNTEAFF. The CDR3 region has the DNA TGTGCCAGTAGTCAGGCACCTAACACTGAAGCTTTCTTT.

The V call is TRBV19, the J call TRBJ1-1; D remains unclear. CDR1 and CDR2 (germline): LNHDA, SQIVND (reference sequence). Trimming cost V 5 bases and J 6 bases, with 16 bases left between them. CDR3 size: 14 residues. The CDR3 here is CASSPRTAPPEAFF. In nucleotides, the CDR3 is TGTGCCAGTAGTCCTCGAACAGCCCCCCCTGAAGCTTTCTTT.

The V call is TRBV6-6, the J call TRBJ1-5, with D tentatively TRBD1 (6 bases). CDR1 is MNHNY, CDR2 SVGAGI, per germline (reference sequence). V lost 8 bases to trimming and J lost 0 bases, with 14 bases between them. The CDR3 has 15 residues. CDR3 nucleotides: TGTGCCAGCTTGAGGGGGGACTATAGCAATCAGCCCCAGCATTTT. Translated: CASLRGDYSNQPQHF.

This chain uses TRBV18 with TRBJ1-1; a possible D gene is TRBD1 (5 bases). From germline, CDR1 is KGHSH and CDR2 LQKENI. The length of the CDR3 is 14 residues. V lost 6 bases, J lost 4 bases, and 15 bases lay in between. In DNA form, the CDR3 reads TGTGCCAGCTCGTCGGGGAGGGGCGGCACTGAAGCTTTCTTT. Its translation: CASSSGRGGTEAFF.

CDR3 amino acids: CASSSRGHNGQQFF. The CDR3 region has the DNA TGCGCCAGCAGCTCAAGGGGCCACAACGGGCAGCAGTTCTTC. This rearrangement joins TRBV4-3 to TRBJ2-1, with D possibly matching TRBD1 (5 bases). Deletions cut 5 bases from V and 11 bases from J, with 19 bases between. Germline V gene lookup returns CDR1 LGHNA and CDR2 YSLEER. The CDR3 loop spans 14 amino acids.

This CDR3 reads CAISDSGGTHSPLHF. The CDR3 region has the DNA TGTGCCATCAGCGACTCCGGGGGTACGCATTCACCCCTCCACTTT. V is TRBV10-3 and J is TRBJ1-6; a possible D gene is TRBD1 (5 bases). The germline V gene encodes CDR1 ENHRY and CDR2 SYGVKD. The CDR3 has 15 amino acids. The V gene lost 6 bases and the J gene lost 8 bases, with 17 bases spanning the gap.

V and J are TRBV2 and TRBJ2-2, with D possibly TRBD2 on 5 matching bases. The CDR3 covers 14 residues. Trimming stripped 5 bases from V and 6 bases from J, with 13 bases between. CDR1 and CDR2 (germline): SNHLY, FYNNEI. This CDR3 reads CASSHPRVAGELFF. DNA of the CDR3: TGTGCCAGCAGTCACCCGAGGGTTGCCGGGGAGCTGTTTTTT.